This TCR beta chain was profiled in a study of cytomegalovirus exposure and HLA in healthy donors. Study-wide results and limits: In a later analysis, V- and J-gene trimming of beta chains associated with a DCLRE1C missense variant, replicated independently.

PCR involved 60 Vbeta and 13 Jbeta primers. The protocol was immunoSEQ multiplex PCR, while the TCRdb copy is restricted to in-frame clones and leaves out a portion. Of tens of thousands of clones listed, more than 60% were seen once; the top ten hold around 6.4%. The V and J ends lost 2 bases and 4 bases respectively, with 4 bases between them. CDR3 length: 12 residues. Germline V gene sequence: CDR1 SGHNT, CDR2 YYREEE (reference sequence). To note about this clone: Its matching antigen is unknown.

This sequence was found in a young man in good health and CMV-seropositive. The chain has TRBV5-4 and TRBJ1-5; D is unclear. Sequenced input: PBMCs. The CDR3 loop reads CASSFYNQPQHF. In DNA, the CDR3 is TGTGCCAGCAGCTTTTATAATCAGCCCCAGCATTTT.